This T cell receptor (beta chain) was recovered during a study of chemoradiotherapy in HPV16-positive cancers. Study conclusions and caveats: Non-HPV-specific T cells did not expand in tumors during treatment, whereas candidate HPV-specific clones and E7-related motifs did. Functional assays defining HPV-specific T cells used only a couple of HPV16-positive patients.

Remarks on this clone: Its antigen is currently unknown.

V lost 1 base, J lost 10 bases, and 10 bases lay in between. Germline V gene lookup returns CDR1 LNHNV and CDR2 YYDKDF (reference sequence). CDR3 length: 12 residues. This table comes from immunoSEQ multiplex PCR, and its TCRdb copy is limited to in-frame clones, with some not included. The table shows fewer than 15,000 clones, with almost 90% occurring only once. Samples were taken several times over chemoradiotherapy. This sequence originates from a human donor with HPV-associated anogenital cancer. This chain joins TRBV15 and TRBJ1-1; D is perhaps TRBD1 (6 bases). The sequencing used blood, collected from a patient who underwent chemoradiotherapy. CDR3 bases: TGTGCCACCAGCAGAGGGGGGGCTCGAGCTTTCTTT. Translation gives CATSRGGARAFF.